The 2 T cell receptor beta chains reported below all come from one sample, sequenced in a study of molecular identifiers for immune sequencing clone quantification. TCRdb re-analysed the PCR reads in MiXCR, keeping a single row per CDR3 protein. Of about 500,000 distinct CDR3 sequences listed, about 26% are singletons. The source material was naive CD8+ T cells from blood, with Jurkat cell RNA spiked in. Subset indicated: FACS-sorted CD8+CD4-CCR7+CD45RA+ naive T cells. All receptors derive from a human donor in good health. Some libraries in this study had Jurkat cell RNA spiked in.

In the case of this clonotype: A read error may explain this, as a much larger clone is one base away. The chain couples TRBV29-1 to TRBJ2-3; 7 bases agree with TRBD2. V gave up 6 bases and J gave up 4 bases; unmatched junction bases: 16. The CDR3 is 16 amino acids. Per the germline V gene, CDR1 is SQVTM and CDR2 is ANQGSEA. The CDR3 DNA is TGCAGCGTAAAAAACCCCCCGACTAGCATCCCAGATACGCAGTATTTT. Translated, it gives CSVKNPPTSIPDTQYF.

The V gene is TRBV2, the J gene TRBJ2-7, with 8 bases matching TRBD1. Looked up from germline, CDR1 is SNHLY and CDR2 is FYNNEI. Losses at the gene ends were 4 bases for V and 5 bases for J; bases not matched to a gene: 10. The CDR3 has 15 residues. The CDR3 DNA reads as TGTGCCAGCAGTGGCCGGGACAGGCTGATCCACGAGCAGTACTTC. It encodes CASSGRDRLIHEQYF. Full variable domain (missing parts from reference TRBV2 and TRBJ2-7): EPEVTQTPSHQVTQMGQEVILRCVPISNHLYFYWYRQILGQKVEFLVSFYNNEISEKSEIFDDQFSVERPDGSNFTLKIRSTKLEDSAMYFCASSGRDRLIHEQYFGPGTRLTVT.